The sequence of this TCR beta chain was determined in a study of T cells in Graves' hyperthyroidism and ophthalmopathy. RNA transcripts served as the template for amplifying TCR beta CDR3 regions. HTBI primers were the set used in a first-round RT-PCR of the TCR CDR3. TCRdb recomputed calls from the multiplex PCR reads with MiXCR, one row per CDR3 protein. The sample includes around 400,000 distinct CDR3 sequences, around 14% of them seen just once. The CDR3 is 14 residues long. V was cut by 5 bases and J by 3 bases, with 14 bases left in between. Diagnoses were made from clinical symptoms, serum measures (thyroxine and TRAb), thyroid ultrasound and orbital computed tomography. This clonotype was detected ten times or more.

The specimen was blood. The genes are TRBV12-3 or TRBV12-4 and TRBJ2-7; TRBD1 might be the D (6 bases). The receptor was isolated from a woman younger than 30 with Graves' hyperthyroidism that later progressed to Graves' ophthalmopathy. CDR3 loop: CASSPQDRDYEQYF. The CDR3 DNA sequence: TGTGCCAGCAGTCCCCAGGACAGAGACTACGAGCAGTACTTC.